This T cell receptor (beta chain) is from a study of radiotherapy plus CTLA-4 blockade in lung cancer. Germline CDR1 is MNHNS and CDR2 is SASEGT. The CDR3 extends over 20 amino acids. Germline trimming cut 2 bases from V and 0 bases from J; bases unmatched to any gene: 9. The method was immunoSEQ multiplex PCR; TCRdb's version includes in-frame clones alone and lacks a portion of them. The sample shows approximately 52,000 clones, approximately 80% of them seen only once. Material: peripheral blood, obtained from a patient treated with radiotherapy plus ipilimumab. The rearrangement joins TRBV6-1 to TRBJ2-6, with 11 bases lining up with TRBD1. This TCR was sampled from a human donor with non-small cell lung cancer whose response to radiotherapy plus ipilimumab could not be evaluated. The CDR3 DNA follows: TGTGCCAGCAGTGAATGGACAGGGGGCGAACTCGTCTCTGGGGCCAACGTCCTGACTTTC. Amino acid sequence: CASSEWTGGELVSGANVLTF.